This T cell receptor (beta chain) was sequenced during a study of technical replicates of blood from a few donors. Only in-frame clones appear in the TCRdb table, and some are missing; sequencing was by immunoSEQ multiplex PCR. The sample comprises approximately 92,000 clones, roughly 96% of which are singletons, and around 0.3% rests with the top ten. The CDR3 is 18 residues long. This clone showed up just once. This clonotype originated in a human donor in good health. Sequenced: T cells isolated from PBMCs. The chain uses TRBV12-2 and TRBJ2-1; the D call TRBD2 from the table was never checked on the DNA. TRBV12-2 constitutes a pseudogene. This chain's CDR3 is CASPPGGEKRAAYNEQFF. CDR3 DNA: TGTGCAAGTCCTCCGGGAGGAGAAAAAAGAGCGGCCTACAATGAGCAGTTCTTC.